The T cell receptor beta chain under discussion was sequenced for a study of blood T cell repertoires in COVID-19. TCRdb's copy holds only in-frame clones and misses some; the assay was immunoSEQ multiplex PCR. The data contain 55,000 to 80,000 clones, around 83% of them seen just once; the ten biggest clones take up approximately 5.3%. Sample: peripheral blood. The clonotype originates from a man aged 50 to 59 with active COVID-19.

CDR3 region: CASSVSGRAATDTQYF. CDR3 coding DNA: TGTGCCAGCAGCGTTAGCGGGAGGGCCGCCACAGATACGCAGTATTTT. The chain links TRBV9 to TRBJ2-3; 11 bases line up with TRBD2. Trimming at V came to 2 bases and at J to 2 bases, leaving 4 bases not matched to a gene. The CDR3 sequence is 16 residues long. Germline V gives CDR1 SGDLS, CDR2 YYNGEE.